This entry concerns a single T cell receptor (beta chain). The antigen this receptor binds is unknown. No clone much larger than this one lies a single base away; base qualities are absent. Participants in the prospective study were enrolled through a virtual design, were aged about 18 to 90 years, and lived in about two dozen United States geographic areas. To assign participants to cohorts, the prospective study relied on clinical history that participants themselves reported in a screening survey and a study questionnaire. In the prospective study, whole blood, serum and a nasopharyngeal or oropharyngeal swab were collected from each participant by mobile phlebotomists. Over an approximately two-month period, participants in the prospective study had the option of providing additional blood draws and questionnaires. Before DNA extraction, prospective study blood samples were shipped either frozen or at room temperature.

This sample is part of a study of blood T cell repertoires in COVID-19 (TCRdb year 2020). Background for the entire study: Samples covering the acute and convalescent phases of COVID-19 were provided by collaborators in the United States, Italy and Spain. The material from the prospective study consisted of cDNA or gDNA derived from T cells, B-cell-depleted T cells, or PBMCs. The dataset comprised deeply sampled blood TCRbeta repertoires from subjects exposed to, actively infected with, or recovered from COVID-19. A freely available public database, intended as a resource for researchers studying the immune response to SARS-CoV-2, is where the repertoires were released. The samples were drawn from the first 160 participants of the ongoing ImmuneRACE study and from 950 to 1,500 subjects provided by 6 global collaborators. A de-identified subject ID, COVID-19 status, age in years and sex were almost always included in the sample metadata. Where available, HLA class I and class II types were taken from metadata supplied by the sample provider and were not determined by assay-based typing.

Trimming costs V 7 bases and J 2 bases, and their ends lie 15 bases apart. From its cysteine to its phenylalanine, the CDR3 spans 16 amino acids. Only the CDR3 region is kept as DNA, spanning 48 bases read in frame from base 1. CDR1 and CDR2, per the germline V gene, are SNHLY and FYNNEI. The immunoSEQ Assay, a bias-controlled multiplex PCR, was used to amplify TCRbeta CDR3 regions from genomic DNA. The study's own analysis went as follows. The number of nucleated cells in each sample was estimated from the amplification of reference gene primers within the assay. To quantify the absolute abundance of each unique TCRbeta CDR3 rearrangement, sequence reads were collapsed and filtered. For each sample, productive Simpson clonality was calculated as the square root of Simpson's diversity index across productive rearrangements. What TCRdb holds here is the immuneACCESS table cut down to in-frame rearrangements. Part of the clones is not present; checked against another copy, under half of the missing clones reflect an unresolved V gene, and the others are unexplained. V and J calls and clone size are those listed in that table; D and trimming were worked out from the DNA. This sample gives 230,000 or so clones in total; more than 70% of them show up just once. The ten largest account for approximately 2.5% of the sample.

Overall study results and their limits: How much clinical and demographic metadata was included differed by source and by participant, and the metadata was provided uncurated.

This sequence uses TRBV2 and TRBJ2-6, with TRBD1 perhaps the D gene, on 5 matching bases. The receptor was derived from a woman between 40 and 55 years old with acute COVID-19. Sequencing was performed on PBMCs or T cells enriched from blood (not recorded which). For the CDR3, the sequence is CASTNTQGTGANVLTF. The sequenced DNA: TGTGCCAGCACGAATACCCAGGGAACTGGGGCCAACGTCCTGACTTTC.